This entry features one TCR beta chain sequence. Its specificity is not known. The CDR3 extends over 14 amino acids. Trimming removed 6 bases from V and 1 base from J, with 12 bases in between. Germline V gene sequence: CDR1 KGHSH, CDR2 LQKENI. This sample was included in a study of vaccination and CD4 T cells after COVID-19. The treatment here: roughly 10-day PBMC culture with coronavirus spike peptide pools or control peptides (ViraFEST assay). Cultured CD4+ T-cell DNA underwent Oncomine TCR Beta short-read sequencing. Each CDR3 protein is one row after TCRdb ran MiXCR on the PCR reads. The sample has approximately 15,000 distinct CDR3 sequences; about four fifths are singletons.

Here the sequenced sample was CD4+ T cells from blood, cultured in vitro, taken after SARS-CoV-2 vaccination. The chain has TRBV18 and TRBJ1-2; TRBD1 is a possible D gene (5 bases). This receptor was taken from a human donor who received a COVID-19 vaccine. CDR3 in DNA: TGTGCCAGCTCGCGATCAGGGATTAACTATGGCTACACCTTC. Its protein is CASSRSGINYGYTF.